This T cell receptor (beta chain) was retrieved from a study of blood T cell repertoires in COVID-19. Background on the study: T cells, B-cell-depleted T cells, or PBMCs supplied cDNA or gDNA.

The CDR3 consists of 13 residues. Germline loops: CDR1 LGHDT, CDR2 YNNKEL (reference sequence). V shed 2 bases, J shed 7 bases, and the junction held 1 base outside the gene matches. Patients from Seattle were sampled longitudinally, starting during active infection. The repertoire was sequenced with immunoSEQ multiplex PCR; TCRdb's copy has only in-frame clones and lacks some. The data contain roughly 240,000 clones, approximately 85% of them singletons. The sequenced material came from peripheral blood. The clonotype was recovered from a man aged 45 to 65 with COVID-19, enrolled during active disease. The rearrangement uses TRBV3-1 (or the pseudogene TRBV3-2) and TRBJ2-2; 7 bases are a match to TRBD1. This CDR3 is CASSQQGDGELFF. As DNA, the CDR3 is TGTGCCAGCAGCCAACAGGGGGACGGGGAGCTGTTTTTT.